The 14 T cell receptor beta chains below come from one sample, sequenced in a study of T cell responses to AZD1222 COVID-19 vaccine. Sequencing used immunoSEQ multiplex PCR; TCRdb keeps in-frame clones, though not all of them. The sample yields 150,000 or so clones, just over 90% seen once. The source material was peripheral blood, sampled on day 0 of MenACWY control vaccination. The receptors derive from an adult in good health.

The chain recombines TRBV28 with TRBJ1-2, with a tentative D call TRBD1 (5 bases). V shed 7 bases and J shed 2 bases, with 11 bases lying between them. Germline V gene sequence: CDR1 MDHEN, CDR2 SYDVKM. This CDR3 comprises 13 residues. CDR3 in DNA: TGTGCCAGCACTATCGGGACGAACTATGGCTACACCTTC. Encoded protein: CASTIGTNYGYTF.

The CDR3 sequence: CASSITGGEVYEQYF. The DNA of the CDR3 is TGTGCCAGTAGTATCACCGGGGGCGAGGTCTACGAGCAGTACTTC. The chain combines TRBV19 with TRBJ2-7; the D call may be TRBD1 or TRBD2 (6 bases each). V lost 3 bases and J lost 3, with 15 bases in between. Per the germline V gene, CDR1 is LNHDA and CDR2 is SQIVND (reference sequence). The CDR3 consists of 15 residues.

This sequence joins TRBV5-6 and TRBJ2-7; 8 bases align to TRBD1. Trimming removed 4 bases from V and 3 bases from J; junction bases left unmatched: 6. CDR1 SGHDT and CDR2 YYEEEE come from the germline V gene. The CDR3 sequence is 14 residues long. CDR3 sequence (DNA): TGTGCCAGCAGCGTACAGGGGGTCGGCTACGAGCAGTACTTC. It is translated as CASSVQGVGYEQYF.

The CDR3 nucleotides are TGTGCCAGCAGTGGTGGGATGCGCAATCAGCCCCAGCATTTT. Translating gives CASSGGMRNQPQHF. The chain combines TRBV2 with TRBJ1-5; D gene ambiguous. Per germline, CDR1 SNHLY and CDR2 FYNNEI. This CDR3 comprises 14 residues. With 4 bases removed from V and 2 bases from J, the gap between germline ends came to 9 bases.

This clone occurred once. The chain carries TRBV5-1 and TRBJ2-1; D not certain. The CDR3 length is 13 residues. V lost 3 bases, J lost 5 bases, and 9 bases lay in between. CDR1 is SGHRS and CDR2 is YFSETQ in the germline V gene. The CDR3 sequence is CASSSEPHNEQFF. In DNA, the CDR3 is TGCGCCAGCAGCTCAGAACCTCACAATGAGCAGTTCTTC. The variable domain in full, with the rest retrieved from reference TRBV5-1 and TRBJ2-1, is KAGVTQTPRYLIKTRGQQVTLSCSPISGHRSVSWYQQTPGQGLQFLFEYFSETQRNKGNFPGRFSGRQFSNSRSEMNVSTLELGDSALYLCASSSEPHNEQFFGPGTRLTVL.

CDR3 DNA sequence: TGTGCCAGCAGCGCGGGACAGGCGAGCGAGCAGTACTTC. This translates into CASSAGQASEQYF. The chain uses TRBV9 and TRBJ2-7; TRBD1 matches at 8 bases. Germline lookup yields CDR1 SGDLS and CDR2 YYNGEE. J was trimmed by 6 bases and V by 3 bases; bases with no gene match: 5. There are 13 residues in the CDR3. The complete variable domain, with remaining parts taken from reference TRBV9 and TRBJ2-7, reads DSGVTQTPKHLITATGQRVTLRCSPRSGDLSVYWYQQSLDQGLQFLIQYYNGEERAKGNILERFSAQQFPDLHSELNLSSLELGDSALYFCASSAGQASEQYFGPGTRLTVT.

The chain combines TRBV19 with TRBJ1-4; D is undetermined. Trimming removed 3 bases from V and 8 bases from J, with 13 bases in between. Germline V gene lookup returns CDR1 LNHDA and CDR2 SQIVND (reference sequence). The CDR3 covers 14 residues. CDR3 region: CASSMRTPREKLFF. The CDR3 DNA is TGTGCCAGTAGTATGAGAACTCCGCGGGAAAAACTGTTTTTT.

The CDR3 protein is CASSLAFDYNEQFF. The DNA of the CDR3 is TGTGCCAGCAGCTTAGCGTTTGATTACAATGAGCAGTTCTTC. The chain carries TRBV11-3 and TRBJ2-1; D is unresolved. The V gene's germline CDR1 is SGHNT and CDR2 YENEEA. V was trimmed by 1 base and J by 4 bases, leaving 8 bases between them. There are 14 residues in the CDR3.

This chain connects TRBV4-1 to TRBJ1-5, with D tentatively TRBD1 (6 bases). CDR3 length equals 15 residues. CDR1 and CDR2 (germline): MGHRA, YSYEKL. Trimming pared 4 bases from V and 3 bases from J, leaving 13 bases between. The CDR3 region is CASSLSTGYNQPQHF. The CDR3 region has the DNA TGCGCCAGCAGCCTTAGTACAGGGTACAATCAGCCCCAGCATTTT.

This chain's CDR3 is CASSYGSAGFTSPLHF. The CDR3, as DNA: TGTGCCAGCAGTTACGGGAGCGCAGGGTTTACTTCACCCCTCCACTTT. This chain uses TRBV6-2 or TRBV6-3 with TRBJ1-6, with D perhaps matching TRBD1 (5 bases). This CDR3 has 16 residues. CDR1 is MNHEY and CDR2 is SVGEGT in the germline V gene. V was pared by 2 bases and J by 9 bases, with 17 bases between.

The chain employs TRBV12-3 or TRBV12-4 and TRBJ2-3; 7 bases fit TRBD1. Unmatched junction bases numbered 7, after V lost 7 bases and J lost 6 bases. This CDR3 has 13 residues. The chain's CDR3 is CASIKQGWDTQYF. In nucleotides, the CDR3 is TGTGCCAGCATCAAACAGGGGTGGGATACGCAGTATTTT.

This sequence joins TRBV5-4 and TRBJ1-6; 11 positions match TRBD1. With 3 bases clipped from V and 2 bases from J, the junction kept 7 bases outside the gene matches. Germline lookup yields CDR1 SGHNT and CDR2 YYREEE (reference sequence). The CDR3 contains 18 residues. The DNA for the CDR3 is TGTGCCAGCAGCTCCGGGACAGGGGGAATCGCCTATAATTCACCCCTCCACTTT. It translates to CASSSGTGGIAYNSPLHF.

The rearrangement links TRBV28 to TRBJ1-2; 9 nucleotides match TRBD1. The CDR3 is 15 amino acids. Trimming took 4 bases from V and 3 from J; bases not matched to a gene: 6. Germline assignment: CDR1 MDHEN and CDR2 SYDVKM. The CDR3 reads CASSSRGQGYYGYTF. The CDR3 DNA sequence: TGTGCCAGCAGTTCCAGGGGACAGGGTTACTATGGCTACACCTTC.

The table lists this clone with a count of one. This chain links TRBV4-1 with TRBJ2-1; 10 nucleotides line up with TRBD2. The CDR3 sequence is 16 residues long. The germline gives CDR1 MGHRA, CDR2 YSYEKL. V gave up 0 bases and J gave up 8 bases; unmatched junction bases: 7. The CDR3 DNA reads TGCGCCAGCAGCCAAGACCCTAGCGGGAGTGGGGATGAGCAGTTCTTC. Translation: CASSQDPSGSGDEQFF.